This T cell receptor (beta chain) was sequenced for a study of blood T cell repertoires in COVID-19. Clones were read by immunoSEQ multiplex PCR, and TCRdb kept only the in-frame ones, dropping some. The table lists around 300,000 clones, over 75% of them singletons, with about 1% in the top ten. This clone showed up just once. Trimming shortened V by 5 bases and J by 0 bases, and 17 bases separated the two germline ends. The CDR3 is 17 amino acids. Germline lookup yields CDR1 LNHDA and CDR2 SQIVND (reference sequence). The study counted Cohort 3 donors as recovered given two negative PCRs, clearance, or symptom resolution.

The clonotype originates from a woman aged 25-40 years who had recovered from COVID-19. This sequence joins TRBV19 and TRBJ1-5, with unresolved D. What was sequenced was PBMCs or T cells enriched from blood (not recorded which). CDR3 bases: TGTGCCAGTAGTCAGGCCGTGCTCCTCCATAGCAATCAGCCCCAGCATTTT. This sequence encodes CASSQAVLLHSNQPQHF.